This T cell receptor (beta chain) was documented in a study of blood T cell repertoires in COVID-19. The authors' processing: By means of reference gene primer amplification, nucleated cell counts were estimated. Assay used: immunoSEQ multiplex PCR; TCRdb lists only in-frame clones, some missing. V and J calls and clone size are given by that table; D and trimming were obtained from the DNA. This sample has about 200,000 clones; approximately 80% occur once, and the top ten carry 6.9%. The trim removed 0 bases at V and 4 bases at J, leaving 7 bases unmatched. The CDR3 is 16 amino acids. In germline, CDR1 is MGHRA, CDR2 YSYEKL.

Sequencing was carried out using peripheral blood. The TCR sequence derives from a human donor with acute or convalescent COVID-19. The donor label of this sample is uncertain. The chain employs TRBV4-1 and TRBJ2-7, with 9 bases fitting TRBD1. CDR3 coding DNA: TGCGCCAGCAGCCAAGAGGGGACAGGGTATGGGTACGAGCAGTACTTC. Its translation: CASSQEGTGYGYEQYF.